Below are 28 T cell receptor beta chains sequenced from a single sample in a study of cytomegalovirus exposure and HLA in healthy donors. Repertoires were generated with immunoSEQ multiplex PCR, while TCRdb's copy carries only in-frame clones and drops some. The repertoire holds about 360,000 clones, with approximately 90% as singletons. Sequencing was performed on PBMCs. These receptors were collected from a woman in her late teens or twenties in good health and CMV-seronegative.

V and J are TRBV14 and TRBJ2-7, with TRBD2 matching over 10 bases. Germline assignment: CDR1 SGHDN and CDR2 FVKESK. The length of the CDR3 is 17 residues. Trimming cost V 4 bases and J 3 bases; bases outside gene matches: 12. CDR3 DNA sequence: TGTGCCAGCAGCCTGAGGCCTAGCGGGGGCTCACTCTACGAGCAGTACTTC. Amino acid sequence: CASSLRPSGGSLYEQYF. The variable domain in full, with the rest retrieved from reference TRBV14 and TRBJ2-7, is EAGVTQFPSHSVIEKGQTVTLRCDPISGHDNLYWYRRVMGKEIKFLLHFVKESKQDESGMPNNRFLAERTGGTYSTLKVQPAELEDSGVYFCASSLRPSGGSLYEQYFGPGTRLTVT.

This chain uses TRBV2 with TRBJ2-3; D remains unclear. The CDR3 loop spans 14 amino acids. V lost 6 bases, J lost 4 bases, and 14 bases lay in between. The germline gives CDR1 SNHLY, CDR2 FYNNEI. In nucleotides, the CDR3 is TGTGCCAGCAGAGGCCCCAGGTTGGCAGATACGCAGTATTTT. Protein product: CASRGPRLADTQYF.

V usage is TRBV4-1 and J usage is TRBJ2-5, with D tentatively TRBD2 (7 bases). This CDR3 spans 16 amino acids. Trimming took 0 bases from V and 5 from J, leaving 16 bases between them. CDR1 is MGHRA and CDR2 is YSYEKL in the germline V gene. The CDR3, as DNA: TGCGCCAGCAGCCAAGATCTTGGGGGGGGCGGGGAGACCCAGTACTTC. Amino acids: CASSQDLGGGGETQYF.

DNA of the CDR3: TGTGCCAGCAGTTTAGGGGTGGCGGGTACAGATACGCAGTATTTT. This encodes CASSLGVAGTDTQYF. J is TRBJ2-3 and V is TRBV27; D is perhaps TRBD2 (5 bases). Germline V CDR1 and CDR2: MNHEY, SMNVEV (reference sequence). V lost 2 bases to trimming and J lost 3 bases, with 12 bases between them. The CDR3 runs to 15 residues.

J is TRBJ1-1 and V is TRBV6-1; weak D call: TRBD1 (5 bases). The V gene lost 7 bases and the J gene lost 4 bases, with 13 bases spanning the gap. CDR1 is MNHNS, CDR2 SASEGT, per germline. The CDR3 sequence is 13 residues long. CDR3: CASTLVGATEAFF. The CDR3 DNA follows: TGTGCCAGCACGCTCGTAGGGGCCACTGAAGCTTTCTTT.

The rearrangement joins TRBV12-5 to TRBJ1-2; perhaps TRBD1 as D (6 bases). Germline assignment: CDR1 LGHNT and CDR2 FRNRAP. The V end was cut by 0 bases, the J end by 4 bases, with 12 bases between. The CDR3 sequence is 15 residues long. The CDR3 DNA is TGTGCTAGTGGTTTGGTTACAGGGCGAGGCTATGGCTACACCTTC. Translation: CASGLVTGRGYGYTF.

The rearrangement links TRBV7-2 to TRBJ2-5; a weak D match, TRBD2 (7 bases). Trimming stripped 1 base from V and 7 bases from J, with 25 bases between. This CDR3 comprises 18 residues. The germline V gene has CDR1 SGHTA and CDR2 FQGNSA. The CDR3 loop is CASSLEGGLPENPGTQYF. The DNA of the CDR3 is TGTGCCAGCAGCTTAGAAGGGGGACTACCCGAGAACCCGGGGACCCAGTACTTC.

The chain's CDR3 is CASSYRGGNQPQHF. The CDR3 coding sequence is TGTGCCAGTAGTTATAGGGGGGGTAATCAGCCCCAGCATTTT. The chain has TRBV19 and TRBJ1-5, with TRBD1 as a possible D gene (6 bases). The germline gives CDR1 LNHDA, CDR2 SQIVND (reference sequence). The CDR3 spans 14 residues. Trimming removed 5 bases from V and 4 bases from J, with 12 bases in between.

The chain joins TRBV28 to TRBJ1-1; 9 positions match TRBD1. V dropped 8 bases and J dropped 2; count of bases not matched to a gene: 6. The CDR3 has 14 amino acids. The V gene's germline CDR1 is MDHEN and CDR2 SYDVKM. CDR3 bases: TGTGCCAGCCCACCACAGGGGGCCAACACTGAAGCTTTCTTT. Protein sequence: CASPPQGANTEAFF.

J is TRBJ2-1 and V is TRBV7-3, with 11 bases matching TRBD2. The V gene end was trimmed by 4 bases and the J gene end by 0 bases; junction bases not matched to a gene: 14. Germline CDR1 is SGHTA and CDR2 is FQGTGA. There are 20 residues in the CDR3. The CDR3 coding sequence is TGTGCCAGCAGCTCGTACTCCGGGACTAGCGGTCCAGGCTCCTACAATGAGCAGTTCTTC. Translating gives CASSSYSGTSGPGSYNEQFF.

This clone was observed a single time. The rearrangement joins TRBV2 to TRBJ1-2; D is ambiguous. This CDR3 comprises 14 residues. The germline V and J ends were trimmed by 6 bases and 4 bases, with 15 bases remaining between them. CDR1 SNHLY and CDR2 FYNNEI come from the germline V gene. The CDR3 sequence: CASSSAGVSYGYTF. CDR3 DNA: TGTGCCAGCAGCTCCGCCGGGGTGTCCTATGGCTACACCTTC.

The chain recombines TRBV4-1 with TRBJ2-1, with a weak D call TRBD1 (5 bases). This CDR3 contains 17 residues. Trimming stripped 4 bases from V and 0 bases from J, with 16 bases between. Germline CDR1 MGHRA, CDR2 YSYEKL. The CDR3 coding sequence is TGCGCCAGCAGCCCAAAGTTGACAGTTAACTCCTACAATGAGCAGTTCTTC. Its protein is CASSPKLTVNSYNEQFF.

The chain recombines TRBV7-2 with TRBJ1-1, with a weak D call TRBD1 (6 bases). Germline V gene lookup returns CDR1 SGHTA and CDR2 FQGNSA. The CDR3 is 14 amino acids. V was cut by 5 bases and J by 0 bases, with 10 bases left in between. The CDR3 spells CASSPRGMNTEAFF. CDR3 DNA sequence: TGTGCCAGCAGCCCCAGGGGCATGAACACTGAAGCTTTCTTT.

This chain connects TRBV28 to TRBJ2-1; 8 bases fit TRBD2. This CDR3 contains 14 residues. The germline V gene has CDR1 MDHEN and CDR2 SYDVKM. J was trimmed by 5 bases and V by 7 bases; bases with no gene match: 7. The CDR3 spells CASNIAGNNNEQFF. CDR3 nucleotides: TGTGCCAGCAACATAGCGGGGAACAACAATGAGCAGTTCTTC.

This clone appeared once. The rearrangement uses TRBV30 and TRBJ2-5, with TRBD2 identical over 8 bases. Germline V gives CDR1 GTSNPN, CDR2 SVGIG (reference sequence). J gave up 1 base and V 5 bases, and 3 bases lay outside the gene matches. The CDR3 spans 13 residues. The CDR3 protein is CAWGAGAQETQYF. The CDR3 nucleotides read TGTGCCTGGGGAGCGGGAGCCCAAGAGACCCAGTACTTC.

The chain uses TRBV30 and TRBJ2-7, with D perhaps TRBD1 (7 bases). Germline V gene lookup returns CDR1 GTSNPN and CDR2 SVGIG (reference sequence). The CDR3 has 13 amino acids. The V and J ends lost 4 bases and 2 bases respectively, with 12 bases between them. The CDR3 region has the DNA TGTGCCTGGAATTCAGGGGGGCCCTACGAGCAGTACTTC. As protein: CAWNSGGPYEQYF.

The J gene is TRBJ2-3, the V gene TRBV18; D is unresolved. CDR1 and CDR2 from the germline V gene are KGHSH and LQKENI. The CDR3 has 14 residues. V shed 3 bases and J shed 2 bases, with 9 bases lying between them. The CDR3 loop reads CASSPPGHTDTQYF. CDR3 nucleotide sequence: TGTGCCAGCTCACCTCCGGGTCACACAGATACGCAGTATTTT. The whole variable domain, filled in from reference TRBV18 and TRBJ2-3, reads NAGVMQNPRHLVRRRGQEARLRCSPMKGHSHVYWYRQLPEEGLKFMVYLQKENIIDESGMPKERFSAEFPKEGPSILRIQQVVRGDSAAYFCASSPPGHTDTQYFGPGTRLTVL.

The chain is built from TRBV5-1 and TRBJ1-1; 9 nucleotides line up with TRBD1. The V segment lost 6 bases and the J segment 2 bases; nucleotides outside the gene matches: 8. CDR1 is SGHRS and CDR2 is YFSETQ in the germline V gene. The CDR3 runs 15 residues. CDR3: CASTFRTGANTEAFF. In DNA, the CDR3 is TGCGCCAGCACCTTCAGGACAGGGGCAAACACTGAAGCTTTCTTT.

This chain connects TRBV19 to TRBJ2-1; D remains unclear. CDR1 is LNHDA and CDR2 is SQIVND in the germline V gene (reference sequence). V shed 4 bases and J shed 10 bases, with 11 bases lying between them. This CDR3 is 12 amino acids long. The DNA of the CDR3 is TGTGCCAGTAGTAGTTCCCTATGGGAGCAGTTCTTC. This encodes CASSSSLWEQFF. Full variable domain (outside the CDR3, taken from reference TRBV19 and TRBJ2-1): DGGITQSPKYLFRKEGQNVTLSCEQNLNHDAMYWYRQDPGQGLRLIYYSQIVNDFQKGDIAEGYSVSREKKESFPLTVTSAQKNPTAFYLCASSSSLWEQFFGPGTRLTVL.

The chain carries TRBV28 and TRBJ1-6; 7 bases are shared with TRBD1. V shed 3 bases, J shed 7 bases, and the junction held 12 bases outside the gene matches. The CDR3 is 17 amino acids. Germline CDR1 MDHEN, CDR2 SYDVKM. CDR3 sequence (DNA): TGTGCCAGCAGTTTTAGTCCGGGACAGTGGGAAAATTCACCCCTCCACTTT. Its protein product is CASSFSPGQWENSPLHF.

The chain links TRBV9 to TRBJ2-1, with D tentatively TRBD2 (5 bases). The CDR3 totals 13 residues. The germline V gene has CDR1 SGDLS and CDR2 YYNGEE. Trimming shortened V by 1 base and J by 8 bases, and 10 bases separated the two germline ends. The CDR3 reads CASSVNPGDEQFF. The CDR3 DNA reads TGTGCCAGCAGCGTAAATCCCGGGGATGAGCAGTTCTTC.

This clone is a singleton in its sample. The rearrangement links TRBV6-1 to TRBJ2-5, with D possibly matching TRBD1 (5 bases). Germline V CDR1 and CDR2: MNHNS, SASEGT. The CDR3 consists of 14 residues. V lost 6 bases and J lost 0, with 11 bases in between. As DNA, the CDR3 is TGTGCCAGCAGCAGGGTGGCGTACCAAGAGACCCAGTACTTC. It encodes CASSRVAYQETQYF.

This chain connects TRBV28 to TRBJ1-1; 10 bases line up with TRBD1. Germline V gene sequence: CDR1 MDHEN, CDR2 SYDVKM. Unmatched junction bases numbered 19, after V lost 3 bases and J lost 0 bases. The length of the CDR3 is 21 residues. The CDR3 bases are TGTGCCAGCAGTTTCAGACGGGACAGGGGAGGAGGCCCGTGGGTGAACACTGAAGCTTTCTTT. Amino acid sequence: CASSFRRDRGGGPWVNTEAFF. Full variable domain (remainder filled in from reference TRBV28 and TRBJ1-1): DVKVTQSSRYLVKRTGEKVFLECVQDMDHENMFWYRQDPGLGLRLIYFSYDVKMKEKGDIPEGYSVSREKKERFSLILESASTNQTSMYLCASSFRRDRGGGPWVNTEAFFGQGTRLTVV.

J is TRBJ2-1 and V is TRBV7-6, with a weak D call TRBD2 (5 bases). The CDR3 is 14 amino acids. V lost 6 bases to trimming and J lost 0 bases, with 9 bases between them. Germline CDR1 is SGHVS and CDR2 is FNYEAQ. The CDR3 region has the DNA TGTGCCAGCAGGTGGAGGAACTCCTACAATGAGCAGTTCTTC. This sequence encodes CASRWRNSYNEQFF.

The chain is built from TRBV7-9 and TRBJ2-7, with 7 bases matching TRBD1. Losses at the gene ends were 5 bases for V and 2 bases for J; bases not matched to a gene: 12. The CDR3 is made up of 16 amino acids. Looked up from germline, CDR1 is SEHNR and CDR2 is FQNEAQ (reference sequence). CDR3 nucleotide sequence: TGTGCCAGCAGCCCTTTACTTACAGGGGCGACCTACGAGCAGTACTTC. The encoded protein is CASSPLLTGATYEQYF. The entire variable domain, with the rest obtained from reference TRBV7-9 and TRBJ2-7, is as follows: DTGVSQNPRHKITKRGQNVTFRCDPISEHNRLYWYRQTLGQGPEFLTYFQNEAQLEKSRLLSDRFSAERPKGSFSTLEIQRTEQGDSAMYLCASSPLLTGATYEQYFGPGTRLTVT.

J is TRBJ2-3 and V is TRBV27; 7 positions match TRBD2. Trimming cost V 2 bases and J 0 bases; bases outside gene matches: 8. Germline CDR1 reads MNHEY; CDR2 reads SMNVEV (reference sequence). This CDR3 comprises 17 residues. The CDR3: CASSLTQAGSSTDTQYF. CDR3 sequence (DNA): TGTGCCAGCAGTTTAACACAAGCGGGGTCGAGCACAGATACGCAGTATTTT.

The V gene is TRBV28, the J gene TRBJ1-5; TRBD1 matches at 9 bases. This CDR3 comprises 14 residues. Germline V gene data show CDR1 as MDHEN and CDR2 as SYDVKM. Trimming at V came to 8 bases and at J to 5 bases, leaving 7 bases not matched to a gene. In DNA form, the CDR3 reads TGTGCCAGCCTGCAGGACAGGGGATATCAGCCCCAGCATTTT. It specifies CASLQDRGYQPQHF.

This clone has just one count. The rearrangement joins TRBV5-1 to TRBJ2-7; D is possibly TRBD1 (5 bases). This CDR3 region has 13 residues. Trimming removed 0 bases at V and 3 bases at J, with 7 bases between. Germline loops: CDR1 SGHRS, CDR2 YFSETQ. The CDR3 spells CASSLETVYEQYF. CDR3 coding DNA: TGCGCCAGCAGCTTGGAGACAGTCTACGAGCAGTACTTC.